This passage covers 21 T cell receptor beta chains from one sample sequenced in a study of T cell responses to AZD1222 COVID-19 vaccine. Sequenced by immunoSEQ multiplex PCR; TCRdb stores in-frame clones only, minus some. Of 150,000 to 200,000 clones listed, 80% to 95% are singletons. This material consisted of peripheral blood, taken on day 0 of AZD1222 vaccination. All receptors come from an adult in good health.

CDR3 DNA sequence: TGTGCCAGCAGTTACGTCCCCAAGCAACAAGAGACCCAGTACTTC. As protein: CASSYVPKQQETQYF. The rearrangement links TRBV6-6 to TRBJ2-5, with D uncertain. Trimming left V 2 bases short and J 2 bases short, with 12 bases between. CDR3 size: 15 residues. Looked up from germline, CDR1 is MNHNY and CDR2 is SVGAGI (reference sequence).

Only a few counts were recorded for this clone. In DNA, the CDR3 is TGTGCCAGCAGCCGTCCGACAGGCCCGGATGAAAAACTGTTTTTT. It codes for CASSRPTGPDEKLFF. The J gene is TRBJ1-4, the V gene TRBV6-5; perhaps TRBD1 as D (6 bases). The ends were cut back, 6 bases at V and 6 bases at J, with 17 bases in the middle. This CDR3 has 15 residues. From germline, CDR1 is MNHEY and CDR2 SVGAGI.

CDR3 residues: CASRLRLTHEQYF. The CDR3 DNA reads as TGTGCCAGCAGACTTCGGTTGACCCACGAGCAGTACTTC. The genes are TRBV21-1 and TRBJ2-7. TRBV21-1 is termed a pseudogene. The CDR3 loop spans 13 amino acids.

CDR3 sequence: CASSSYRDPYEQYF. The CDR3 nucleotides are TGTGCCAGCAGCTCCTACAGGGACCCCTACGAGCAGTACTTC. The V call is TRBV11-2, the J call TRBJ2-7, with a tentative D call TRBD1 (6 bases). V was cut by 4 bases and J by 2 bases, with 12 bases left in between. The CDR3 contains 14 residues. Germline assignment: CDR1 SGHAT and CDR2 FQNNGV.

CDR3 residues: CASSEAGQGWYGYTF. In DNA form, the CDR3 reads TGTGCCAGCAGTGAAGCAGGACAGGGTTGGTATGGCTACACCTTC. The chain recombines TRBV6-1 with TRBJ1-2, with 8 nucleotides matching TRBD1. Trimming removed 0 bases from V and 5 bases from J; junction bases left unmatched: 5. The CDR3 consists of 15 residues. Looked up from germline, CDR1 is MNHNS and CDR2 is SASEGT.

V and J are TRBV10-3 and TRBJ2-7, with 8 bases that match TRBD1. V gave up 10 bases and J gave up 0 bases; unmatched junction bases: 8. Germline CDR1 is ENHRY and CDR2 is SYGVKD. This CDR3 has 14 amino acids. The CDR3 nucleotides read TGTGCCACCCGACAGGGGACGGACTCCTACGAGCAGTACTTC. This gives the protein CATRQGTDSYEQYF.

This chain uses TRBV24-1 with TRBJ2-7; D tentatively fits TRBD1 or TRBD2 (5 bases each). Per germline, CDR1 KGHDR and CDR2 SFDVKD. The V and J ends lost 9 bases and 2 bases respectively, with 16 bases between them. This CDR3 has 14 residues. The CDR3 DNA sequence: TGTGCCACCGCGTGGGGGAACAGCACCTACGAGCAGTACTTC. Translation: CATAWGNSTYEQYF.

The rearrangement links TRBV18 to TRBJ2-7; TRBD1 is a possible D gene (5 bases). The CDR3 is 13 residues long. V was clipped by 5 bases and J by 6 bases, with 14 bases between them. Germline V CDR1 and CDR2: KGHSH, LQKENI. The CDR3, as DNA: TGTGCCAGCTCAGCAGGGTTGCGAGGCGAGCAGTACTTC. Its protein is CASSAGLRGEQYF.

The rearrangement links TRBV5-6 to TRBJ1-6; D unclear. V dropped 4 bases and J dropped 4 bases, with 12 bases sitting between them. The V gene's germline CDR1 is SGHDT and CDR2 YYEEEE. CDR3 size: 15 residues. The CDR3, as DNA: TGTGCCAGCAGCCCACGGACGGAATATAATTCACCCCTCCACTTT. Protein: CASSPRTEYNSPLHF. The entire variable domain, with the rest obtained from reference TRBV5-6 and TRBJ1-6, is as follows: DAGVTQSPTHLIKTRGQQVTLRCSPKSGHDTVSWYQQALGQGPQFIFQYYEEEERQRGNFPDRFSGHQFPNYSSELNVNALLLGDSALYLCASSPRTEYNSPLHFGNGTRLTVT.

The rearrangement links TRBV28 to TRBJ2-1; 7 bases map to TRBD2. The CDR3 is 16 amino acids. Germline assignment: CDR1 MDHEN and CDR2 SYDVKM. V lost 1 base, J lost 2 bases, and 5 bases stayed unmatched. CDR3 nucleotides: TGTGCCAGCAGTTTATATGGGGGAGGGCCCTACAATGAGCAGTTCTTC. Translated: CASSLYGGGPYNEQFF.

The chain links TRBV7-9 to TRBJ1-3; the match to TRBD1 covers 8 bases. Germline V lookup: CDR1 SEHNR, CDR2 FQNEAQ (reference sequence). V shed 1 base and J 5 bases; nucleotides not matched to a gene: 7. This CDR3 region has 16 residues. The CDR3 reads CASSLESGTGRNTIYF. CDR3 sequence (DNA): TGTGCCAGCAGCTTAGAGTCCGGGACAGGCAGAAACACCATATATTTT.

V and J are TRBV7-3 and TRBJ1-6, with D possibly being TRBD1 (6 bases). This CDR3 is built from 15 residues. The germline V and J ends were trimmed by 2 bases and 5 bases, with 10 bases remaining between them. Germline assignment: CDR1 SGHTA and CDR2 FQGTGA. The CDR3 coding sequence is TGTGCCAGCAGCTTACCGAGGGGGAATAATTCACCCCTCCACTTT. It is translated as CASSLPRGNNSPLHF.

J is TRBJ2-1 and V is TRBV11-3; D is undetermined. The V and J ends lost 0 bases and 9 bases respectively, with 6 bases between them. The CDR3 contains 12 residues. Germline CDR1 is SGHNT and CDR2 is YENEEA. The CDR3, as DNA: TGTGCCAGCAGCTTAGAAGGGTCTGAGCAGTTCTTC. Translating gives CASSLEGSEQFF.

The chain joins TRBV24-1 to TRBJ2-5; 7 bases fit TRBD1. The length of the CDR3 is 14 residues. V was clipped by 7 bases and J by 0 bases; unmatched bases: 4. CDR1 is KGHDR, CDR2 SFDVKD, per germline. CDR3 protein: CATSVGTDQETQYF. The CDR3 DNA sequence: TGTGCCACCAGCGTAGGGACAGACCAAGAGACCCAGTACTTC.

This chain links TRBV27 with TRBJ1-2, with 7 positions matching TRBD1. CDR1 MNHEY and CDR2 SMNVEV come from the germline V gene (reference sequence). V was clipped by 2 bases and J by 8 bases; unmatched bases: 11. The CDR3 is made up of 15 amino acids. CDR3 loop: CASSLGAGGAWGYTF. The CDR3 nucleotides are TGTGCCAGCAGTTTAGGGGCAGGGGGTGCCTGGGGCTACACCTTC.

The chain links TRBV23-1 to TRBJ1-3; possible D gene TRBD1, 6 bases. TRBV23-1 is an ORF for which the function is uncertain. V was pared by 1 base and J by 2 bases, with 18 bases between. The CDR3 has 18 amino acids. CDR3 DNA sequence: TGCGCCAGCAGTCAATTTACTCCTCCGGGGGGCACTGGAAACACCATATATTTT. Amino acids: CASSQFTPPGGTGNTIYF.

The chain joins TRBV19 to TRBJ1-1, with 8 bases lining up with TRBD1. The CDR3 has 14 residues. J gave up 2 bases and V 5 bases, and 4 bases lay outside the gene matches. Germline-derived CDR1 and CDR2 are LNHDA and SQIVND (reference sequence). DNA for the CDR3: TGTGCCAGTAGTCGACAGGGGCTCAACACTGAAGCTTTCTTT. It specifies CASSRQGLNTEAFF.

V usage is TRBV27 and J usage is TRBJ1-2; 7 nucleotides agree with TRBD1. This CDR3 region has 15 residues. Trimming cost V 5 bases and J 2 bases; bases outside gene matches: 8. The germline gives CDR1 MNHEY, CDR2 SMNVEV (reference sequence). The CDR3 nucleotides are TGTGCCAGCAGTCCTTGGGACAGCTTAAACTATGGCTACACCTTC. This sequence encodes CASSPWDSLNYGYTF.

The chain employs TRBV9 and TRBJ2-1; tentative D call: TRBD2 (6 bases). The V end was cut by 1 base, the J end by 3 bases, with 20 bases between. CDR3 length equals 18 residues. Germline V lookup: CDR1 SGDLS, CDR2 YYNGEE. CDR3 in amino acids: CASSVRSSNGSRYNEQFF. CDR3 nucleotides: TGTGCCAGCAGCGTACGCAGTTCGAACGGGAGCCGCTACAATGAGCAGTTCTTC.

This chain joins TRBV5-1 and TRBJ1-1; D call uncertain. This CDR3 is 15 amino acids long. Trimming removed 3 bases from V and 0 bases from J, with 12 bases in between. Germline-derived CDR1 and CDR2 are SGHRS and YFSETQ. This chain's CDR3 is CASSWDTAVNTEAFF. CDR3 bases: TGCGCCAGCAGCTGGGATACAGCGGTGAACACTGAAGCTTTCTTT.

This chain links TRBV6-5 with TRBJ1-2; possible D gene TRBD1, 5 bases. Germline V gene lookup returns CDR1 MNHEY and CDR2 SVGAGI. Trimming pared 6 bases from V and 3 bases from J, leaving 17 bases between. The CDR3 is made up of 15 amino acids. The DNA for the CDR3 is TGTGCCAGCAGCCGACTCGGGGGGTCAGACTATGGCTACACCTTC. This gives the protein CASSRLGGSDYGYTF.